These 7 T cell receptor beta chains originate from one sample sequenced in a study of blood T cell repertoires in COVID-19. Only in-frame clones appear in the TCRdb table, and some are missing; sequencing was by immunoSEQ multiplex PCR. The sample yields around 240,000 clones, 91% seen once. Sequenced material: PBMCs or T cells enriched from blood (not recorded which). Every receptor here comes from a human donor in a cohort exposed to, infected with or recovered from COVID-19 (not recorded which). The donor label of this sample is uncertain.

The chain couples TRBV29-1 to TRBJ1-5; D is unclear. V was pared by 4 bases and J by 9 bases, with 13 bases between. CDR3 length: 12 amino acids. Germline-derived CDR1 and CDR2 are SQVTM and ANQGSEA. CDR3 region: CSVAIGGGPQHF. The CDR3, as DNA: TGCAGCGTTGCAATTGGCGGAGGGCCCCAGCATTTT.

This clone was seen only once. The gene calls are TRBV28 and TRBJ1-1, with D possibly TRBD1 on 5 matching bases. Trimming took off 6 bases at V and 3 bases at J, with 11 bases between the two ends. Germline-derived CDR1 and CDR2 are MDHEN and SYDVKM. The CDR3 is 13 residues long. CDR3 protein: CASSPGGDTEAFF. The CDR3 DNA is TGTGCCAGCAGCCCGGGGGGGGACACTGAAGCTTTCTTT.

The CDR3 region is CASSQVPTGDDEAFF. CDR3 bases: TGCGCCAGCAGCCAAGTTCCGACAGGGGATGATGAAGCTTTCTTT. The rearrangement uses TRBV4-3 and TRBJ1-1, with TRBD1 matching over 8 bases. The CDR3 is 15 residues long. Unmatched junction bases numbered 8, after V lost 1 base and J lost 7 bases. CDR1 is LGHNA and CDR2 is YSLEER in the germline V gene.

This sequence joins TRBV9 and TRBJ2-1; 13 nucleotides agree with TRBD2. From germline, CDR1 is SGDLS and CDR2 YYNGEE. J lost 0 bases, V lost 0 bases, and 6 bases had no gene match. The CDR3 consists of 19 residues. The DNA for the CDR3 is TGTGCCAGCAGCGTAGGAGGACTAGCGGGGGAGAGCTCCTACAATGAGCAGTTCTTC. Its translation is CASSVGGLAGESSYNEQFF. Supplemented by reference TRBV9 and TRBJ2-1, the full variable domain reads DSGVTQTPKHLITATGQRVTLRCSPRSGDLSVYWYQQSLDQGLQFLIQYYNGEERAKGNILERFSAQQFPDLHSELNLSSLELGDSALYFCASSVGGLAGESSYNEQFFGPGTRLTVL.

The chain combines TRBV9 with TRBJ2-7, with 10 bases fitting TRBD1. Germline V lookup: CDR1 SGDLS, CDR2 YYNGEE. The CDR3 covers 15 residues. After removal of 4 bases from V and 5 bases from J, the junction contained 9 bases not matched to a gene. The CDR3 sequence: CASSRTGTGVDEQYF. In DNA form, the CDR3 reads TGTGCCAGCAGCCGGACCGGGACAGGGGTCGACGAGCAGTACTTC. Full variable domain (remainder filled in from reference TRBV9 and TRBJ2-7): DSGVTQTPKHLITATGQRVTLRCSPRSGDLSVYWYQQSLDQGLQFLIQYYNGEERAKGNILERFSAQQFPDLHSELNLSSLELGDSALYFCASSRTGTGVDEQYFGPGTRLTVT.

Worth noting for this clone: The sample has other DNA sequences that encode this CDR3 too. V and J are TRBV7-3 and TRBJ2-5; possibly TRBD2 for D (5 bases). CDR1 SGHTA and CDR2 FQGTGA come from the germline V gene. The CDR3 runs to 13 residues. The germline V and J ends were trimmed by 0 bases and 3 bases, with 5 bases remaining between them. The CDR3 DNA is TGTGCCAGCAGCTTAACGGGAGAAGAGACCCAGTACTTC. Translated, it gives CASSLTGEETQYF.

The CDR3 is CASSLGPVVNEKLFF. The CDR3 DNA sequence: TGTGCCAGCAGCTTGGGGCCAGTTGTTAATGAAAAACTGTTTTTT. The chain is built from TRBV7-2 and TRBJ1-4, with D possibly matching TRBD1 (5 bases). The CDR3 loop spans 15 amino acids. Germline V gives CDR1 SGHTA, CDR2 FQGNSA. Trimming stripped 3 bases from V and 4 bases from J, with 12 bases between.